A single sample gave rise to the 26 T cell receptor beta chains below, sequenced in a study of cytomegalovirus exposure and HLA in healthy donors. The PCR was carried out with 60 Vbeta primers and 13 Jbeta primers. The data were produced by immunoSEQ multiplex PCR, yet TCRdb's version contains in-frame clones alone and is incomplete. This listing includes more than 140,000 clones. The sequenced sample was PBMCs. The receptors derive from a woman aged 18 to 35 in good health and CMV-seronegative.

The chain has TRBV5-1 and TRBJ1-2; no reliable D call. Trimming cost V 0 bases and J 1 base, with 13 bases left between them. Germline V gene data show CDR1 as SGHRS and CDR2 as YFSETQ. The CDR3 length is 16 residues. The CDR3, as DNA: TGCGCCAGCAGCTTGGGGATAGGCGGGGTTAACTATGGCTACACCTTC. Residues: CASSLGIGGVNYGYTF. Drawing the rest from reference TRBV5-1 and TRBJ1-2, the complete variable domain is KAGVTQTPRYLIKTRGQQVTLSCSPISGHRSVSWYQQTPGQGLQFLFEYFSETQRNKGNFPGRFSGRQFSNSRSEMNVSTLELGDSALYLCASSLGIGGVNYGYTFGSGTRLTVV.

The V call is TRBV5-1, the J call TRBJ1-1; no definite D call. The CDR3 consists of 15 residues. The V gene lost 0 bases and the J gene lost 2 bases, with 11 bases spanning the gap. Germline lookup yields CDR1 SGHRS and CDR2 YFSETQ. CDR3 amino acids: CASSLGVRINTEAFF. CDR3 bases: TGCGCCAGCAGCTTGGGCGTCAGGATCAACACTGAAGCTTTCTTT.

The rearrangement links TRBV7-6 to TRBJ2-2, with D uncertain. Trimming took 2 bases from V and 3 from J, leaving 7 bases between them. The CDR3 loop spans 14 amino acids. Germline V gene sequence: CDR1 SGHVS, CDR2 FNYEAQ. The CDR3 region is CASSLKSDTGELFF. As DNA, the CDR3 is TGTGCCAGCAGCTTAAAGTCGGACACCGGGGAGCTGTTTTTT.

This chain uses TRBV5-1 with TRBJ2-1; tentatively, D is TRBD2 (6 bases). Germline CDR1 SGHRS, CDR2 YFSETQ. There are 16 residues in the CDR3. The V end was cut by 4 bases, the J end by 4 bases, with 18 bases between. The CDR3 reads CASSKLSGQGYNEQFF. The CDR3 DNA follows: TGCGCCAGCAGCAAATTAAGCGGGCAAGGTTACAATGAGCAGTTCTTC. The full variable domain, its missing parts supplied by reference TRBV5-1 and TRBJ2-1, is KAGVTQTPRYLIKTRGQQVTLSCSPISGHRSVSWYQQTPGQGLQFLFEYFSETQRNKGNFPGRFSGRQFSNSRSEMNVSTLELGDSALYLCASSKLSGQGYNEQFFGPGTRLTVL.

To note about this clone: Other DNA sequences in this specimen translate into the identical CDR3. The chain combines TRBV6-1 with TRBJ1-2, with TRBD1 matching 8 bases. The CDR3 spans 14 residues. The germline V gene has CDR1 MNHNS and CDR2 SASEGT. The junction had 0 bases not matched to a gene; V was cut back by 1 base and J by 2 bases. The CDR3 nucleotides read TGTGCCAGCAGTGAAGGGACAGGGAACTATGGCTACACCTTC. Translation gives CASSEGTGNYGYTF.

The chain uses TRBV11-2 and TRBJ1-2; 7 bases align to TRBD1. V was pared by 5 bases and J by 5 bases, with 5 bases of the junction left unmatched. Germline-derived CDR1 and CDR2 are SGHAT and FQNNGV. CDR3 length: 13 amino acids. Here the CDR3 DNA reads TGTGCCAGCAGCCCCACAGGGGAGTATGGCTACACCTTC. It translates to CASSPTGEYGYTF.

The genes are TRBV27 and TRBJ1-1; D unclear. The ends were cut back, 0 bases at V and 5 bases at J, with 10 bases in the middle. The CDR3 loop spans 14 amino acids. Germline assignment: CDR1 MNHEY and CDR2 SMNVEV (reference sequence). CDR3 in amino acids: CASSLSPTSTEAFF. The CDR3 coding sequence is TGTGCCAGCAGTTTATCGCCTACTAGTACTGAAGCTTTCTTT.

The chain recombines TRBV5-5 with TRBJ1-1; D uncertain. CDR1 SGHKS and CDR2 YYEKEE come from the germline V gene (reference sequence). This CDR3 has 14 amino acids. Trimming shortened V by 4 bases and J by 1 base, and 11 bases separated the two germline ends. In DNA form, the CDR3 reads TGTGCCAGCAGCCCTCCACTAGGGAACACTGAAGCTTTCTTT. Encoded protein: CASSPPLGNTEAFF.

J is TRBJ1-1 and V is TRBV6-1, with TRBD1 matching over 10 bases. The CDR3 spans 13 residues. The germline V gene encodes CDR1 MNHNS and CDR2 SASEGT. The ends lost 2 bases at V and 10 bases at J; junction bases unmatched: 4. As DNA, the CDR3 is TGTGCCAGCAGTGAACGGGACAGGGGCTCAGCTTTCTTT. This sequence encodes CASSERDRGSAFF.

The V call is TRBV11-2, the J call TRBJ2-2, with D perhaps TRBD2 (5 bases). V was trimmed by 3 bases and J by 1 base, leaving 9 bases between them. This CDR3 is built from 15 residues. Germline CDR1 SGHAT, CDR2 FQNNGV. The CDR3 loop is CASSFSSGNTGELFF. In DNA, the CDR3 is TGTGCCAGCAGCTTCTCGAGCGGGAACACCGGGGAGCTGTTTTTT.

V usage is TRBV19 and J usage is TRBJ2-1; D is possibly TRBD2 (5 bases). This CDR3 spans 13 amino acids. CDR1 and CDR2 from the germline V gene are LNHDA and SQIVND (reference sequence). The V and J ends lost 5 bases and 7 bases respectively, with 12 bases between them. CDR3 sequence reads: CASSSREGNEQFF. The DNA of the CDR3 is TGTGCCAGTAGTTCCCGGGAAGGGAATGAGCAGTTCTTC. Using reference TRBV19 and TRBJ2-1 for the parts outside the CDR3, the full variable domain is DGGITQSPKYLFRKEGQNVTLSCEQNLNHDAMYWYRQDPGQGLRLIYYSQIVNDFQKGDIAEGYSVSREKKESFPLTVTSAQKNPTAFYLCASSSREGNEQFFGPGTRLTVL.

J is TRBJ1-1 and V is TRBV28; D possibly corresponds to TRBD1 (6 bases). The V gene lost 4 bases and the J gene lost 4 bases, with 19 bases spanning the gap. The CDR3 covers 16 residues. The germline V gene encodes CDR1 MDHEN and CDR2 SYDVKM. CDR3 in DNA: TGTGCCAGCAGTTCTTTGTCCCGGAGGGGGGGCACTGAAGCTTTCTTT. Translation: CASSSLSRRGGTEAFF.

The chain combines TRBV7-2 with TRBJ2-1; 7 positions agree with TRBD1. After removal of 6 bases from V and 15 bases from J, the junction contained 14 bases not matched to a gene. This CDR3 is built from 13 residues. Germline V gene lookup returns CDR1 SGHTA and CDR2 FQGNSA. For the CDR3, the DNA is TGTGCCAGCAGGTACTCCCGGGACAGCCTGTCGTTCTTC. Encoded protein: CASRYSRDSLSFF. Full variable domain (rest looked up from reference TRBV7-2 and TRBJ2-1): GAGVSQSPSNKVTEKGKDVELRCDPISGHTALYWYRQSLGQGLEFLIYFQGNSAPDKSGLPSDRFSAERTGGSVSTLTIQRTQQEDSAVYLCASRYSRDSLSFFGPGTRLTVL.

The rearrangement links TRBV4-3 to TRBJ2-3; the match to TRBD2 covers 11 bases. The J segment lost 5 bases and the V segment lost 0 bases, leaving 7 bases of the junction unmatched. Germline-derived CDR1 and CDR2 are LGHNA and YSLEER. The CDR3 extends over 17 amino acids. The CDR3 nucleotides are TGCGCCAGCAGCCAAGAGATCACTAGCGGGAGTGGAGATACGCAGTATTTT. Translating gives CASSQEITSGSGDTQYF.

The V call is TRBV5-8, the J call TRBJ1-2; D remains unclear. Germline V gives CDR1 SGHTS, CDR2 YDEGEE. This CDR3 is 15 amino acids long. Trimming removed 4 bases from V and 4 bases from J, with 17 bases in between. CDR3 in DNA: TGTGCCAGCAGCCTGGCCCCATGGCCTGTCTATGGCTACACCTTC. It codes for CASSLAPWPVYGYTF.

The chain employs TRBV11-2 and TRBJ2-1; perhaps TRBD1 as D (5 bases). CDR1 SGHAT and CDR2 FQNNGV come from the germline V gene. CDR3 length: 14 residues. V was cut by 1 base and J by 5 bases, with 9 bases left in between. For the CDR3, the DNA is TGTGCCAGCAGCTTAGGGACAACTAACAATGAGCAGTTCTTC. It specifies CASSLGTTNNEQFF.

This chain uses TRBV6-1 with TRBJ1-1; D not certain. Trimming shortened V by 4 bases and J by 0 bases, and 6 bases separated the two germline ends. Per the germline V gene, CDR1 is MNHNS and CDR2 is SASEGT. The CDR3 is 13 amino acids. CDR3 DNA sequence: TGTGCCAGCAGTGTACAGATGAACACTGAAGCTTTCTTT. It is translated as CASSVQMNTEAFF.

The gene calls are TRBV4-1 and TRBJ1-1, with TRBD1 matching 7 bases. The trim removed 2 bases at V and 3 bases at J, leaving 3 bases unmatched. The CDR3 has 14 residues. In germline, CDR1 is MGHRA, CDR2 YSYEKL. The CDR3 reads CASSQPGTDTEAFF. Written as DNA, the CDR3 is TGCGCCAGCAGCCAACCGGGGACAGACACTGAAGCTTTCTTT.

This chain links TRBV27 with TRBJ2-7; TRBD2 aligns across 8 bases. V shed 6 bases and J 3 bases; nucleotides not matched to a gene: 19. This CDR3 is 18 amino acids long. Germline V gene data show CDR1 as MNHEY and CDR2 as SMNVEV (reference sequence). The CDR3 DNA reads TGTGCCAGCAGCCCATCCATATCGACTAGCGCATTTTACTACGAGCAGTACTTC. Protein: CASSPSISTSAFYYEQYF.

The rearrangement uses TRBV9 and TRBJ1-6; tentatively, D is TRBD1 (5 bases). The CDR3 has 16 amino acids. V was clipped by 3 bases and J by 2 bases, with 12 bases between them. CDR1 is SGDLS, CDR2 YYNGEE, per germline. Here the CDR3 reads CASSEGITPYNSPLHF. For the CDR3, the DNA is TGTGCCAGCAGCGAGGGGATAACACCCTATAATTCACCCCTCCACTTT.

The chain links TRBV29-1 to TRBJ2-2; TRBD2 matches at 8 bases. J was trimmed by 6 bases and V by 3 bases; bases with no gene match: 9. Germline V gene lookup returns CDR1 SQVTM and CDR2 ANQGSEA. CDR3 size: 15 residues. This CDR3 reads CSVERSGSGAGELFF. For the CDR3, the DNA is TGCAGCGTTGAGCGCAGCGGGAGTGGTGCCGGGGAGCTGTTTTTT.

This rearrangement joins TRBV19 to TRBJ2-2, with D uncertain. Germline values: CDR1 LNHDA, CDR2 SQIVND (reference sequence). V shed 8 bases and J shed 5 bases, with 3 bases lying between them. The CDR3 has 10 amino acids. The CDR3 sequence: CASETGELFF. CDR3 in DNA: TGTGCCAGTGAGACCGGGGAGCTGTTTTTT.

The gene calls are TRBV5-1 and TRBJ1-2; no firm D call. V shed 5 bases and J shed 2 bases, with 10 bases lying between them. This CDR3 has 13 amino acids. The germline CDR1 and CDR2 sequences are SGHRS and YFSETQ. CDR3 protein: CASSIQSNYGYTF. CDR3 in DNA: TGCGCCAGCAGTATCCAGTCAAACTATGGCTACACCTTC.

A remark on this clone: The same CDR3 can be traced to other DNA sequences in this sample. J is TRBJ2-3 and V is TRBV5-4, with D possibly being TRBD2 (6 bases). The V gene lost 0 bases and the J gene lost 3 bases, with 8 bases spanning the gap. CDR1 and CDR2 from the germline V gene are SGHNT and YYREEE (reference sequence). CDR3 size: 14 residues. The CDR3 region is CASSLGLATDTQYF. As DNA, the CDR3 is TGTGCCAGCAGCTTGGGGCTAGCGACAGATACGCAGTATTTT.

This chain uses TRBV30 with TRBJ1-1; D possibly corresponds to TRBD1 (5 bases). The V gene lost 1 base and the J gene lost 6 bases, with 12 bases spanning the gap. The V gene's germline CDR1 is GTSNPN and CDR2 SVGIG (reference sequence). The CDR3 has 13 amino acids. CDR3 sequence reads: CAWSATTVPEAFF. The CDR3 DNA follows: TGTGCCTGGAGTGCAACGACAGTTCCTGAAGCTTTCTTT.

J is TRBJ2-3 and V is TRBV18; the match to TRBD2 covers 12 bases. From germline, CDR1 is KGHSH and CDR2 LQKENI. The CDR3 spans 15 residues. Trimming took 3 bases from V and 5 from J; bases not matched to a gene: 3. The CDR3, as DNA: TGTGCCAGCTCACCTGGGACTAGCGGGCTAGATACGCAGTATTTT. It translates to CASSPGTSGLDTQYF.